The 22 T cell receptor beta chains below all came from one sample that was sequenced in a study of blood T cells in healthy people across ages. It was with a sample-barcoded 5' primer and a J-beta primer mix that a second PCR of roughly 7 to 12 cycles was run. TCRdb used MiXCR to reprocess the 5' RACE reads, holding one entry per CDR3 protein. The sample has around 500,000 distinct CDR3 sequences, about 25% seen once. The sample also formed part of further work on T cells of mothers and their children.

Input material: blood. The source of these receptors is a boy aged 2 to 10 in good health.

The rearrangement links TRBV6-5 to TRBJ1-1; possibly TRBD1 for D (6 bases). The CDR3 totals 15 residues. Germline V gene sequence: CDR1 MNHEY, CDR2 SVGAGI. V was pared by 0 bases and J by 1 base, with 9 bases between. In DNA, the CDR3 is TGTGCCAGCAGTTACTCGCAGGGGACGAACACTGAAGCTTTCTTT. Its protein is CASSYSQGTNTEAFF.

V is TRBV4-2 and J is TRBJ2-5; 9 bases fit TRBD2. After removal of 3 bases from V and 2 bases from J, the junction contained 4 bases not matched to a gene. The CDR3 has 15 amino acids. The germline V gene has CDR1 LGHNA and CDR2 YNFKEQ. The DNA of the CDR3 is TGTGCCAGCAGCCACCTAGCGGGGCCTCAAGAGACCCAGTACTTC. It yields the protein CASSHLAGPQETQYF.

In the case of this clonotype: A read error may be the cause here, since a much bigger clone is one base away. The V call is TRBV12-3 or TRBV12-4, the J call TRBJ2-7; maybe TRBD2 (6 bases). CDR3 length equals 13 residues. The CDR3 nucleotides are TGTGTCAGCAGTCGGCGGGACCAGTACGAGCAGTACTTC. It encodes CVSSRRDQYEQYF.

This clonotype was counted only a few times. The chain couples TRBV29-1 to TRBJ2-5; possibly TRBD1 for D (5 bases). Germline lookup yields CDR1 SQVTM and CDR2 ANQGSEA. The V and J ends lost 4 bases and 5 bases respectively, with 20 bases between them. The CDR3 covers 15 residues. The chain's CDR3 is CSVGSGRGRRETQYF. The CDR3 region has the DNA TGCAGCGTTGGATCTGGTAGGGGTCGTCGGGAGACCCAGTACTTC. Combining the CDR3 with reference TRBV29-1 and TRBJ2-5 gives the whole variable domain SAVISQKPSRDICQRGTSLTIQCQVDSQVTMMFWYRQQPGQSLTLIATANQGSEATYESGFVIDKFPISRPNLTFSTLTVSNMSPEDSSIYLCSVGSGRGRRETQYFGPGTRLLVL.

This clonotype was seen a few times. J is TRBJ2-2 and V is TRBV25-1; D could derive from TRBD1 or TRBD2 (5 bases each). The CDR3 covers 16 residues. V gave up 3 bases and J gave up 0 bases, with 11 bases separating them. The germline gives CDR1 MGHDK, CDR2 SYGVNS. The CDR3 bases are TGTGCCAGCAGTGAGGATAGGGGAGCGAACACCGGGGAGCTGTTTTTT. This encodes CASSEDRGANTGELFF.

This chain connects TRBV5-1 to TRBJ2-1; D may match TRBD1 or TRBD2 (5 bases each). The CDR3 is 15 residues long. V gave up 2 bases and J gave up 0 bases, with 9 bases separating them. Germline CDR1 is SGHRS and CDR2 is YFSETQ. DNA for the CDR3: TGCGCCAGCAGCTTTCGGGACCTCTCCTACAATGAGCAGTTCTTC. It is translated as CASSFRDLSYNEQFF.

This clonotype appeared a few times. CDR3 in amino acids: CASSFGHNEQFF. As DNA, the CDR3 is TGTGCCAGCAGCTTTGGTCACAATGAGCAGTTCTTC. The chain couples TRBV5-6 to TRBJ2-1; D not resolved. The CDR3 loop spans 12 amino acids. Germline V gene data show CDR1 as SGHDT and CDR2 as YYEEEE. V was clipped by 2 bases and J by 5 bases, with 5 bases between them.

This clonotype has a handful of counts. This chain connects TRBV5-1 to TRBJ2-3, with 9 bases fitting TRBD2. Germline values: CDR1 SGHRS, CDR2 YFSETQ. J gave up 4 bases and V 0 bases, and 6 bases lay outside the gene matches. The CDR3 is made up of 16 amino acids. CDR3 sequence: CASSLGPGLAPDTQYF. The CDR3 DNA follows: TGCGCCAGCAGCTTGGGCCCGGGACTAGCTCCAGATACGCAGTATTTT.

This clonotype was found a few times. This sequence joins TRBV5-1 and TRBJ2-7; no definite D call. Per germline, CDR1 SGHRS and CDR2 YFSETQ. This CDR3 contains 12 residues. V was cut by 2 bases and J by 5 bases, with 8 bases left in between. The CDR3 bases are TGCGCCAGCAGCTTAGAGGCCGACGAGCAGTACTTC. Residues: CASSLEADEQYF.

A few counts support this clonotype. The genes are TRBV24-1 and TRBJ2-5; D is ambiguous. Trimming took 4 bases from V and 5 from J, leaving 10 bases between them. The CDR3 length is 13 residues. CDR1 and CDR2 (germline): KGHDR, SFDVKD. In DNA form, the CDR3 reads TGTGCCACCAGTGACGGTATAGGGGAGACCCAGTACTTC. The encoded protein is CATSDGIGETQYF.

The rearrangement uses TRBV6-5 and TRBJ2-7, with 10 bases matching TRBD1. Germline V gene data show CDR1 as MNHEY and CDR2 as SVGAGI. This CDR3 region has 14 residues. V shed 7 bases, J shed 3 bases, and the junction held 6 bases outside the gene matches. CDR3 protein: CASTPGQGFYEQYF. Here the CDR3 DNA reads TGTGCCAGCACTCCGGGACAGGGGTTCTACGAGCAGTACTTC.

This clonotype has just a few counts. The chain is built from TRBV7-9 and TRBJ2-5, with a possible D match to TRBD1 (5 bases). Judging by the DNA end, TRBJ2-7 fits better; the J call may be wrong. Germline V CDR1 and CDR2: SEHNR, FQNEAQ (reference sequence). CDR3 size: 15 residues. The CDR3 DNA is TGTGCCAGCAGCTCCTGGACCTCCAAAGGGGACGAGCAGTACTTC. Translated, it gives CASSSWTSKGDEQYF.

The rearrangement links TRBV12-5 to TRBJ2-7, with TRBD2 matching over 13 bases. With 1 base clipped from V and 6 bases from J, the junction kept 6 bases outside the gene matches. The CDR3 is made up of 16 amino acids. Per the germline V gene, CDR1 is LGHNT and CDR2 is FRNRAP. The CDR3 here is CASGLARTSGSGEQYF. Written as DNA, the CDR3 is TGTGCTAGTGGTTTGGCCCGGACTAGCGGGAGCGGCGAGCAGTACTTC.

This clonotype was observed at least ten times. The gene calls are TRBV20-1 and TRBJ2-5; no firm D call. The CDR3 contains 12 residues. Germline V CDR1 and CDR2: DFQATT, SNEGSKA (reference sequence). V gave up 2 bases and J gave up 2 bases, with 6 bases separating them. CDR3 amino acids: CSARPGQETQYF. The DNA for the CDR3 is TGCAGTGCTAGACCGGGTCAAGAGACCCAGTACTTC.

In this sample, this clonotype turned up a few times. This chain uses TRBV12-3 or TRBV12-4 with TRBJ1-5, with D unresolved. CDR3 length equals 15 residues. The ends were cut back, 6 bases at V and 1 base at J, with 13 bases in the middle. CDR3 loop: CASSPWGSSNQPQHF. The CDR3 DNA sequence: TGTGCCAGCAGCCCTTGGGGAAGCAGCAATCAGCCCCAGCATTTT.

V and J are TRBV25-1 and TRBJ1-4; 10 bases align to TRBD1. Germline-derived CDR1 and CDR2 are MGHDK and SYGVNS. V was pared by 1 base and J by 7 bases, with 3 bases of the junction left unmatched. The CDR3 spans 15 residues. The CDR3 protein is CASSELRTGGEKLFF. In nucleotides, the CDR3 is TGTGCCAGCAGTGAATTGAGGACAGGGGGTGAAAAACTGTTTTTT.

This clonotype occurred a few times. This rearrangement joins TRBV12-3 or TRBV12-4 to TRBJ2-2, with D hard to call. The CDR3 consists of 13 residues. The ends were cut back, 2 bases at V and 4 bases at J, with 5 bases in the middle. This CDR3 reads CASSLLITGELFF. CDR3 bases: TGTGCCAGCAGTTTATTGATCACCGGGGAGCTGTTTTTT.

The gene calls are TRBV6-1 and TRBJ2-7; D gene ambiguous. Germline V gene data show CDR1 as MNHNS and CDR2 as SASEGT. V lost 2 bases, J lost 3 bases, and 14 bases lay in between. The CDR3 is 15 residues long. CDR3 in amino acids: CASSERPGDSYEQYF. CDR3 sequence (DNA): TGTGCCAGCAGTGAAAGACCAGGTGATAGCTACGAGCAGTACTTC.

The J gene is TRBJ2-5, the V gene TRBV20-1, with TRBD2 matching over 14 bases. The CDR3 runs to 14 residues. Looked up from germline, CDR1 is DFQATT and CDR2 is SNEGSKA (reference sequence). V gave up 7 bases and J gave up 5 bases; unmatched junction bases: 6. The CDR3 spells CSVTSGGDWETQYF. The CDR3 DNA reads as TGCAGTGTGACTAGCGGGGGGGATTGGGAGACCCAGTACTTC.

The chain couples TRBV6-5 to TRBJ2-5; TRBD2 matches at 8 bases. This CDR3 contains 15 residues. V trimming: 5 bases; J trimming: 5 bases; junction bases outside the gene matches: 10. Germline V gene lookup returns CDR1 MNHEY and CDR2 SVGAGI. The CDR3 spells CASSRGLASGETQYF. The DNA for the CDR3 is TGTGCCAGCAGTAGGGGATTGGCTAGCGGGGAGACCCAGTACTTC.

J is TRBJ1-2 and V is TRBV5-5; no clear D gene. The V gene lost 0 bases and the J gene lost 13 bases, with 10 bases spanning the gap. This CDR3 has 11 amino acids. Germline V CDR1 and CDR2: SGHKS, YYEKEE (reference sequence). CDR3 amino acids: CASSLGLVPTF. The CDR3 coding sequence is TGTGCCAGCAGCTTGGGGTTGGTCCCCACCTTC.

The CDR3 nucleotides read TGCAGTGCTAGAGGCGGGACAGATCATCAGCCCCAGCATTTT. Its protein is CSARGGTDHQPQHF. The chain recombines TRBV20-1 with TRBJ1-5, with 7 bases matching TRBD1. V gave up 1 base and J gave up 5 bases; unmatched junction bases: 5. The CDR3 contains 14 residues. From germline, CDR1 is DFQATT and CDR2 SNEGSKA (reference sequence).